These 18 T cell receptor beta chains share one sample of origin, sequenced in a study of blood T cell repertoires in COVID-19. Data came from immunoSEQ multiplex PCR; TCRdb stores just in-frame clones and leaves some out. The top ten hold roughly 3.5% of the sample, which has over 100,000 clones, about four fifths seen once. Sequencing was performed on PBMCs or T cells enriched from blood (not recorded which). These TCRs come from a woman aged 30 to 39 who had recovered from COVID-19.

The J gene is TRBJ1-6, the V gene TRBV7-2, with a possible D match to TRBD1 (5 bases). The CDR3 covers 14 residues. Germline V CDR1 and CDR2: SGHTA, FQGNSA. V was clipped by 5 bases and J by 4 bases, with 9 bases between them. The CDR3 DNA is TGTGCCAGCAGCGTCGACAGTTATAATTCACCCCTCCACTTT. Translated, it gives CASSVDSYNSPLHF.

This clone was observed at least ten times. The V call is TRBV29-1, the J call TRBJ1-1, with D hard to call. This CDR3 comprises 11 residues. Germline CDR1 and CDR2: SQVTM and ANQGSEA. Trimming took 2 bases from V and 3 from J, leaving 4 bases between them. CDR3 sequence reads: CSVEIYTEAFF. CDR3 coding DNA: TGCAGCGTTGAAATATACACTGAAGCTTTCTTT.

This rearrangement joins TRBV21-1 to TRBJ2-1; the D call of TRBD2 is as the table states it, not checked on the DNA. TRBV21-1 is marked as a pseudogene. The CDR3 has 17 residues. CDR3 DNA sequence: TGTGCCAGCAGCAAGTCTAGCGGGAGGTCCTCCTACAATGAGCAGTTCTTC. Residues: CASSKSSGRSSYNEQFF.

V and J are TRBV24-1 and TRBJ2-2; no firm D call. There are 13 residues in the CDR3. In germline, CDR1 is KGHDR, CDR2 SFDVKD. Trimming removed 10 bases at V and 4 bases at J, with 12 bases between. CDR3 loop: CATKGPGTGELFF. The CDR3, as DNA: TGTGCCACGAAAGGCCCGGGCACCGGGGAGCTGTTTTTT.

V usage is TRBV3-1 (or the pseudogene TRBV3-2) and J usage is TRBJ2-1; the D gene is possibly TRBD1 (5 bases). Germline values: CDR1 LGHDT, CDR2 YNNKEL (reference sequence). The V and J ends lost 4 bases and 0 bases respectively, with 16 bases between them. The CDR3 loop spans 17 amino acids. The CDR3 DNA is TGTGCCAGCAGCCCCCCGGAGACAGCGAGCTCCTACAATGAGCAGTTCTTC. It specifies CASSPPETASSYNEQFF.

The chain uses TRBV5-4 and TRBJ2-1; 10 nucleotides match TRBD1. The length of the CDR3 is 12 residues. Germline trimming cut 3 bases from V and 16 bases from J; bases unmatched to any gene: 7. Germline V gene sequence: CDR1 SGHNT, CDR2 YYREEE (reference sequence). The CDR3 coding sequence is TGTGCCAGCAGCTCTCCCGGGACAGGGGACTTCTTC. Its protein product is CASSSPGTGDFF.

In its sample, this clone was seen a few times. The J gene is TRBJ1-6, the V gene TRBV5-5, with D uncertain. Trimming took off 1 base at V and 6 bases at J, with 8 bases between the two ends. The germline gives CDR1 SGHKS, CDR2 YYEKEE (reference sequence). There are 14 residues in the CDR3. This CDR3 is CASSLYVSNSPLHF. In DNA, the CDR3 is TGTGCCAGCAGCTTGTATGTCAGTAATTCACCCCTCCACTTT.

This clone has a single count. The chain recombines TRBV4-1 with TRBJ2-2; 8 nucleotides agree with TRBD1. This CDR3 comprises 17 residues. The germline CDR1 and CDR2 sequences are MGHRA and YSYEKL. V lost 1 base to trimming and J lost 3 bases; unmatched junction nucleotides: 7. DNA of the CDR3: TGCGCCAGCAGCCAAGTGGGGGCAGGGGGCCACACCGGGGAGCTGTTTTTT. Translated, it gives CASSQVGAGGHTGELFF.

This clone was picked up one time. This chain links TRBV9 with TRBJ1-6; 7 bases map to TRBD1. Germline V CDR1 and CDR2: SGDLS, YYNGEE. The CDR3 has 15 residues. With V trimmed by 3 bases and J by 9 bases, 9 bases remained unmatched. CDR3 in amino acids: CASSGSEGAVSPLHF. CDR3 DNA: TGTGCCAGCAGCGGATCAGAGGGGGCGGTTTCACCCCTCCACTTT.

V usage is TRBV10-1 and J usage is TRBJ1-2; D remains unclear. With 4 bases removed from V and 4 bases from J, the gap between germline ends came to 7 bases. Germline V gives CDR1 WNHNN, CDR2 SYGVQD (reference sequence). This CDR3 comprises 12 residues. Here the CDR3 DNA reads TGCGCCAGCAGTGCCTCCTCCTATGGCTACACCTTC. It specifies CASSASSYGYTF.

This chain connects TRBV5-4 to TRBJ2-7, with 10 bases matching TRBD1. V dropped 2 bases and J dropped 0; count of bases not matched to a gene: 8. The CDR3 sequence is 17 residues long. Germline V gives CDR1 SGHNT, CDR2 YYREEE (reference sequence). CDR3: CASSLNWGTGDSYEQYF. CDR3 nucleotides: TGTGCCAGCAGCTTAAATTGGGGGACAGGGGACTCCTACGAGCAGTACTTC.

Concerning this clone: Other DNA sequences of this sample code for an identical CDR3. The rearrangement joins TRBV19 to TRBJ1-5; D remains unclear. V was cut by 7 bases and J by 4 bases, with 14 bases left in between. CDR3 length: 14 residues. CDR1 LNHDA and CDR2 SQIVND come from the germline V gene (reference sequence). The CDR3 loop is CASTPLGGNQPQHF. CDR3 bases: TGTGCCAGTACTCCCCTTGGAGGGAATCAGCCCCAGCATTTT.

The chain has TRBV19 and TRBJ1-5; D unresolved. CDR1 and CDR2 (germline): LNHDA, SQIVND (reference sequence). V dropped 1 base and J dropped 2 bases, with 12 bases sitting between them. The CDR3 covers 16 residues. CDR3 protein: CASSIVVQFGNQPQHF. The CDR3 region has the DNA TGTGCCAGTAGTATAGTAGTACAGTTTGGCAATCAGCCCCAGCATTTT.

The chain links TRBV14 to TRBJ1-6; TRBD1 is a possible D gene (6 bases). This CDR3 is 17 amino acids long. Trimming stripped 4 bases from V and 2 bases from J, with 15 bases between. Germline V CDR1 and CDR2: SGHDN, FVKESK. The CDR3 spells CASSPGTNTPYNSPLHF. CDR3 bases: TGTGCCAGCAGCCCAGGGACAAACACTCCCTATAATTCACCCCTCCACTTT.

The chain links TRBV5-4 to TRBJ1-5; a possible D gene is TRBD1 (6 bases). V shed 2 bases and J shed 4 bases, with 10 bases lying between them. There are 14 residues in the CDR3. Germline V CDR1 and CDR2: SGHNT, YYREEE (reference sequence). CDR3 in amino acids: CASSLQGVNQPQHF. The CDR3 region has the DNA TGTGCCAGCAGCTTACAGGGTGTTAATCAGCCCCAGCATTTT.

V and J are TRBV5-5 and TRBJ1-5; TRBD1 matches 10 bases. The trim removed 4 bases at V and 6 bases at J, leaving 7 bases unmatched. Germline CDR1 and CDR2: SGHKS and YYEKEE (reference sequence). The CDR3 extends over 15 amino acids. CDR3 loop: CASSRTGGKGQPQHF. CDR3 bases: TGTGCCAGCAGCCGGACAGGGGGGAAGGGTCAGCCCCAGCATTTT. Together with reference TRBV5-5 and TRBJ1-5, the CDR3 gives the full variable domain: DAGVTQSPTHLIKTRGQQVTLRCSPISGHKSVSWYQQVLGQGPQFIFQYYEKEERGRGNFPDRFSARQFPNYSSELNVNALLLGDSALYLCASSRTGGKGQPQHFGDGTRLSIL.

In this sample, this clone turned up a few times. The J gene is TRBJ2-3, the V gene TRBV5-1, with D possibly TRBD2 on 5 matching bases. Trimming shortened V by 4 bases and J by 0 bases, and 15 bases separated the two germline ends. CDR1 and CDR2 (germline): SGHRS, YFSETQ. This CDR3 contains 16 residues. In DNA form, the CDR3 reads TGCGCCAGCAGCACGGGAACAAAAGCTAGCACAGATACGCAGTATTTT. Its protein is CASSTGTKASTDTQYF.

The chain combines TRBV10-2 with TRBJ2-5; the match to TRBD1 covers 10 bases. This CDR3 is built from 15 residues. Trimming cost V 3 bases and J 2 bases; bases outside gene matches: 3. CDR1 WSHSY and CDR2 SAAADI come from the germline V gene. The CDR3 DNA sequence: TGCGCCAGCAGTGAACAGGGACAGGGGCAAGAGACCCAGTACTTC. Encoded protein: CASSEQGQGQETQYF.